Sequencing of this TCR beta chain was carried out in a study of CD4 T cells in relation to SARS-CoV-2 and coronaviruses. Here immunoSEQ multiplex PCR was the method, and the copy in TCRdb shows in-frame clones only, minus some. The table lists 15,000 to 20,000 clones, 70% to 85% of them singletons. The CDR3 extends over 15 amino acids. Germline CDR1 is LNHDA and CDR2 is SQIVND (reference sequence). Trimming stripped 3 bases from V and 1 base from J, with 13 bases between. This clone showed up just a few times. Its antigen is still unknown. CD4+ T cells from unexposed donors were obtained before the COVID-19 pandemic (2011-2018). After roughly ten days of culture, CD4+ T cells were isolated.

The TCR sequence derives from a human donor in good health. The chain couples TRBV19 to TRBJ2-7; D is undetermined. The sequenced sample was CD4+ T cells from PBMCs, cultured in vitro. CDR3 in DNA: TGTGCCAGTAGTATCGCACAGCAACCTTCCTACGAGCAGTACTTC. Translating gives CASSIAQQPSYEQYF.